This TCR beta chain originates from a study of blood T cells in healthy people across ages. General study findings and limits: Greater diversity and more naive CD4+ cells were seen in long-lived donors than in aged donors.

The trim removed 4 bases at V and 4 bases at J, leaving 3 bases unmatched. CDR1 and CDR2 from the germline V gene are SGHRS and YFSETQ. The length of the CDR3 is 14 residues. With a J-beta primer mix and a sample-barcoded 5' primer, a second PCR ran about 7 to 11 cycles. TCRdb re-derived calls from the 5' RACE reads in MiXCR, one entry per CDR3 protein. The sample has about 810,000 distinct CDR3 sequences, 35% to 40% seen once. A note on this clonotype: Antigen specificity is unknown.

The source of this sequence is a man between 18 and 35 years old in good health. This chain links TRBV5-1 with TRBJ2-5; 11 bases align to TRBD1. The sample was blood. For the CDR3, the DNA is TGCGCCAGCAGCGCTGGACAGGGGGCAGAGACCCAGTACTTC. Protein sequence: CASSAGQGAETQYF.